Shown below are 21 T cell receptor beta chains from a single sample sequenced in a study of neurological immune-mediated disorders. MiXCR was run by TCRdb on the 5' RACE reads, yielding one entry per CDR3 protein. The sample records 26,000 or so distinct CDR3 sequences, 6.6% being singletons. The sample comprised PBMCs. These receptors came from a woman between 50 and 59 years old in good health.

This clonotype has a count of ten or more. The chain is built from TRBV20-1 and TRBJ2-3; D gene uncertain. V dropped 3 bases and J dropped 3 bases, with 25 bases sitting between them. The CDR3 loop spans 18 amino acids. Germline CDR1 and CDR2: DFQATT and SNEGSKA (reference sequence). The DNA for the CDR3 is TGCAGTGCTAGGGTTTGGGGTGATCGGGTTAAGTTGACAGATACGCAGTATTTT. Protein product: CSARVWGDRVKLTDTQYF.

This clonotype has a count of ten or more. One base away lies a much larger clone, so this may be a sequencing read error. V usage is TRBV4-3 and J usage is TRBJ2-5; D is possibly TRBD1 (5 bases). V was clipped by 4 bases and J by 1 base, with 10 bases between them. CDR1 and CDR2 (germline): LGHNA, YSLEER. This CDR3 contains 14 residues. CDR3 DNA sequence: TGCGCCAGCAGCCCAGGGCGGTCCCAAGAGACCCAGTACTTC. It codes for CASSPGRSQETQYF.

At least ten counts were recorded for this clonotype. The chain has TRBV3-1 and TRBJ2-7; 10 nucleotides match TRBD1. The junction had 3 bases not matched to a gene; V was cut back by 4 bases and J by 3 bases. Looked up from germline, CDR1 is LGHDT and CDR2 is YNNKEL (reference sequence). The CDR3 loop spans 14 amino acids. CDR3 sequence reads: CASSLDRGHYEQYF. CDR3 in DNA: TGTGCCAGCAGCCTAGACAGGGGGCACTACGAGCAGTACTTC.

This clonotype has a count of ten or more. This rearrangement joins TRBV7-8 to TRBJ2-5; D uncertain. CDR1 is SGHVS and CDR2 is FQNEAQ in the germline V gene. The V end was cut by 2 bases, the J end by 5 bases, with 9 bases between. The CDR3 runs 13 residues. In DNA, the CDR3 is TGTGCCAGCAGCTTACCGTTTGGGGAGACCCAGTACTTC. Translation: CASSLPFGETQYF.

Many counts were recorded for this clonotype. The gene calls are TRBV28 and TRBJ2-1; TRBD2 aligns across 7 bases. V lost 6 bases, J lost 14 bases, and 7 bases stayed unmatched. Germline CDR1 reads MDHEN; CDR2 reads SYDVKM. The CDR3 covers 11 residues. As DNA, the CDR3 is TGTGCCAGCAGCACCCTGGGGGGGAAGTTCTTC. It specifies CASSTLGGKFF.

This sequence joins TRBV6-1 and TRBJ2-1; TRBD2 is a possible D gene (6 bases). V lost 4 bases to trimming and J lost 0 bases, with 22 bases between them. Germline CDR1 is MNHNS and CDR2 is SASEGT. There are 19 residues in the CDR3. This CDR3 reads CASSVGYEQYGSSYNEQFF. For the CDR3, the DNA is TGTGCCAGCAGTGTAGGCTACGAGCAGTACGGGAGCTCCTACAATGAGCAGTTCTTC.

This clonotype has a count of ten or more. The chain joins TRBV5-5 to TRBJ2-3, with D perhaps matching TRBD1 or TRBD2 (5 bases each). Germline V CDR1 and CDR2: SGHKS, YYEKEE (reference sequence). V was cut by 5 bases and J by 1 base, with 20 bases left in between. The CDR3 covers 17 residues. The CDR3 spells CASRQNPGRGGTDTQYF. In DNA, the CDR3 is TGTGCCAGCAGACAGAACCCCGGTCGGGGCGGCACAGATACGCAGTATTTT.

This clonotype was counted ten times or more. The chain joins TRBV5-1 to TRBJ1-2; 8 positions agree with TRBD1. The CDR3 contains 14 residues. Germline-derived CDR1 and CDR2 are SGHRS and YFSETQ. J lost 4 bases, V lost 0 bases, and 2 bases had no gene match. CDR3 sequence (DNA): TGCGCCAGCAGCTTGGTCGGGACAGGCTATGGCTACACCTTC. Residues: CASSLVGTGYGYTF.

The chain uses TRBV18 and TRBJ1-5; TRBD1 is a possible D gene (5 bases). The CDR3 is 17 amino acids. Trimming pared 6 bases from V and 2 bases from J, leaving 20 bases between. Looked up from germline, CDR1 is KGHSH and CDR2 is LQKENI. CDR3 protein: CASSPNRGATGNQPQHF. DNA for the CDR3: TGTGCCAGCTCCCCAAATCGAGGGGCGACAGGCAATCAGCCCCAGCATTTT.

This clonotype is medium-sized. This chain joins TRBV7-3 and TRBJ2-1; D is unresolved. Germline CDR1 SGHTA, CDR2 FQGTGA. V dropped 5 bases and J dropped 0 bases, with 11 bases sitting between them. The CDR3 is made up of 15 amino acids. The CDR3 loop is CASSPSSDSYNEQFF. The CDR3 DNA is TGTGCCAGCAGCCCTTCGAGTGACTCCTACAATGAGCAGTTCTTC.

This clonotype was picked up many times. V is TRBV6-2 or TRBV6-3 and J is TRBJ2-7; TRBD2 matches 11 bases. Germline lookup yields CDR1 MNHEY and CDR2 SVGEGT. This CDR3 is built from 15 residues. J was trimmed by 0 bases and V by 6 bases; bases with no gene match: 4. The CDR3 bases are TGTGCCAGCAGACGCACTAGCGGGAGCTCCTACGAGCAGTACTTC. Protein product: CASRRTSGSSYEQYF.

This clonotype was observed at least ten times. The CDR3 coding sequence is TGCGCCAGCAGCTCCGGGACCCCCTACGAGCAGTACTTC. Encoded protein: CASSSGTPYEQYF. The chain joins TRBV5-1 to TRBJ2-7; either TRBD1 or TRBD2 may supply D (5 bases each). V was clipped by 3 bases and J by 2 bases, with 9 bases between them. Germline lookup yields CDR1 SGHRS and CDR2 YFSETQ. The CDR3 runs to 13 residues. Full variable domain (remainder filled in from reference TRBV5-1 and TRBJ2-7): KAGVTQTPRYLIKTRGQQVTLSCSPISGHRSVSWYQQTPGQGLQFLFEYFSETQRNKGNFPGRFSGRQFSNSRSEMNVSTLELGDSALYLCASSSGTPYEQYFGPGTRLTVT.

This clonotype was observed many times. This chain uses TRBV5-4 with TRBJ2-1; TRBD2 matches 8 bases. The germline V gene encodes CDR1 SGHNT and CDR2 YYREEE (reference sequence). V lost 5 bases, J lost 3 bases, and 4 bases stayed unmatched. CDR3 length: 14 residues. The CDR3 region is CASSAGLDYNEQFF. In DNA form, the CDR3 reads TGTGCCAGCAGTGCGGGACTAGACTACAATGAGCAGTTCTTC.

Judged by abundance, this clonotype is medium-sized. The chain carries TRBV5-1 and TRBJ1-6; D perhaps matches TRBD1 (6 bases). Germline lookup yields CDR1 SGHRS and CDR2 YFSETQ. Trimming pared 5 bases from V and 8 bases from J, leaving 14 bases between. This CDR3 is 14 amino acids long. CDR3 residues: CASSNGGFDSPLHF. The CDR3 DNA follows: TGCGCCAGCAGTAACGGGGGCTTTGATTCACCCCTCCACTTT.

Many counts were recorded for this clonotype. J is TRBJ1-5 and V is TRBV5-1, with a tentative D call TRBD1 (5 bases). Between the trimmed V and J ends, which lost 5 bases and 9 bases, there was a span of 18 bases. The CDR3 spans 14 residues. The germline V gene encodes CDR1 SGHRS and CDR2 YFSETQ. CDR3 DNA: TGCGCCAGCAGATCCGACAGCTCTCGTGGGCCCCAGCATTTT. Translating it yields CASRSDSSRGPQHF.

This clonotype was seen many times. The rearrangement links TRBV27 to TRBJ2-7; D perhaps matches TRBD1 (6 bases). The ends were cut back, 3 bases at V and 0 bases at J, with 21 bases in the middle. The CDR3 runs to 18 residues. The germline CDR1 and CDR2 sequences are MNHEY and SMNVEV (reference sequence). In DNA form, the CDR3 reads TGTGCCAGCAGTTTTCACCGAGGGAAGACAGGCAGCTCCTACGAGCAGTACTTC. Amino acid sequence: CASSFHRGKTGSSYEQYF.

This clonotype has at least ten counts. This chain joins TRBV7-8 and TRBJ2-7, with D hard to call. Germline V gene lookup returns CDR1 SGHVS and CDR2 FQNEAQ. There are 14 residues in the CDR3. V was trimmed by 5 bases and J by 1 base, leaving 12 bases between them. CDR3 amino acids: CASSPQTPSYEQYF. The CDR3, as DNA: TGTGCCAGCAGCCCACAGACACCTTCCTACGAGCAGTACTTC.

The J gene is TRBJ2-3, the V gene TRBV20-1, with 12 bases that match TRBD2. Trimming removed 4 bases from V and 4 bases from J; junction bases left unmatched: 6. The V gene's germline CDR1 is DFQATT and CDR2 SNEGSKA (reference sequence). The CDR3 contains 15 residues. CDR3 in DNA: TGCAGTGCTACCGGGACTAGCGGGTTCTCAGATACGCAGTATTTT. It codes for CSATGTSGFSDTQYF.

This clonotype has at least ten counts. The chain links TRBV5-1 to TRBJ2-1, with D possibly being TRBD2 (6 bases). V was pared by 4 bases and J by 6 bases, with 20 bases between. The germline CDR1 and CDR2 sequences are SGHRS and YFSETQ. This CDR3 has 16 amino acids. CDR3 in DNA: TGCGCCAGCAGCGGCGGCCTAGCGCCCGGGCTCAATGAGCAGTTCTTC. Translating gives CASSGGLAPGLNEQFF.

The V and J genes are TRBV5-1 and TRBJ1-5; weak D call: TRBD1 (6 bases). Germline V gives CDR1 SGHRS, CDR2 YFSETQ. The CDR3 is 15 residues long. Trimming cost V 4 bases and J 12 bases, with 23 bases left between them. The CDR3 loop reads CASSPATGPNQYQHF. CDR3 nucleotides: TGCGCCAGCAGCCCCGCGACAGGACCCAATCAGTACCAGCATTTT.

This clonotype was detected many times. The rearrangement joins TRBV10-3 to TRBJ2-2; D is ambiguous. Per germline, CDR1 ENHRY and CDR2 SYGVKD. V was shortened by 2 bases and J by 9 bases, with 10 bases between the two germline ends. The CDR3 runs 13 residues. The CDR3 DNA reads TGTGCCATCAGTGAGGCTGTGGAGAGGGAGCTGTTTTTT. Its translation: CAISEAVERELFF.